What follows are 30 T cell receptor beta chains derived from one specimen sequenced in a study of T cell responses to AZD1222 COVID-19 vaccine. TCRdb's table, derived via immunoSEQ multiplex PCR, lists solely in-frame clones and lacks some. The table lists approximately 61,000 clones, 81% of them singletons. Here the sequenced sample was peripheral blood, taken 28 days after the second AZD1222 dose. The receptors were sampled from an adult who received the AZD1222 COVID-19 vaccine.

The V and J genes are TRBV30 and TRBJ1-1, with D possibly TRBD1 on 5 matching bases. The CDR3 has 12 residues. Germline CDR1 reads GTSNPN; CDR2 reads SVGIG (reference sequence). V was shortened by 3 bases and J by 5 bases, with 10 bases between the two germline ends. CDR3 nucleotide sequence: TGTGCCTGGAGGGAGGGGCGGACTGAAGCTTTCTTT. Amino acids: CAWREGRTEAFF.

In this sample, this clone turned up once. V and J are TRBV5-4 and TRBJ2-7, with 12 nucleotides matching TRBD2. Looked up from germline, CDR1 is SGHNT and CDR2 is YYREEE (reference sequence). V lost 0 bases to trimming and J lost 7 bases; unmatched junction nucleotides: 5. CDR3 length equals 15 residues. The CDR3, as DNA: TGTGCCAGCAGCTTGGGACTAGCGGGAGCTCGGGAGCAGTACTTC. This translates into CASSLGLAGAREQYF.

The rearrangement uses TRBV5-1 and TRBJ2-1; D is possibly TRBD2 (6 bases). CDR3 length equals 14 residues. Trimming removed 0 bases at V and 7 bases at J, with 11 bases between. Germline assignment: CDR1 SGHRS and CDR2 YFSETQ. In nucleotides, the CDR3 is TGCGCCAGCAGCTTGGGCAGGGAGGTAAATGAGCAGTTCTTC. This gives the protein CASSLGREVNEQFF.

This clone has only a few counts. The chain is built from TRBV4-1 and TRBJ2-7, with D perhaps TRBD2 (6 bases). Germline loops: CDR1 MGHRA, CDR2 YSYEKL. Trimming took off 4 bases at V and 0 bases at J, with 10 bases between the two ends. This CDR3 region has 14 residues. DNA of the CDR3: TGCGCCAGCAGCCTGGCCGGGGGCTCCTACGAGCAGTACTTC. It yields the protein CASSLAGGSYEQYF.

In DNA, the CDR3 is TGTGCCAGCAGGAAAGACAGTTTCTCGGGGGAACTGTTTTTT. Translating it yields CASRKDSFSGELFF. This chain uses TRBV28 with TRBJ1-4; a weak D match, TRBD1 (5 bases). The CDR3 runs to 14 residues. The germline V gene encodes CDR1 MDHEN and CDR2 SYDVKM. Trimming cost V 6 bases and J 12 bases, with 20 bases left between them.

This clone appeared once. The CDR3 DNA reads TGTGCCAGCAGCTTAACATTCCTAGCGGGGCAGTATTTT. Translating gives CASSLTFLAGQYF. V is TRBV7-2 and J is TRBJ2-3; 8 bases line up with TRBD2. Germline CDR1 and CDR2: SGHTA and FQGNSA. Trimming took 2 bases from V and 11 from J; bases not matched to a gene: 6. This CDR3 contains 13 residues.

This chain uses TRBV27 with TRBJ1-6, with D tentatively TRBD1 (5 bases). The germline CDR1 and CDR2 sequences are MNHEY and SMNVEV (reference sequence). The CDR3 contains 15 residues. The V gene lost 2 bases and the J gene lost 6 bases, with 11 bases spanning the gap. The CDR3 region is CASSLQGAGNSPLHF. CDR3 in DNA: TGTGCCAGCAGTTTACAAGGGGCAGGTAATTCACCCCTCCACTTT.

The J gene is TRBJ2-1, the V gene TRBV29-1, with a tentative D call TRBD1 (6 bases). V was trimmed by 8 bases and J by 4 bases, leaving 24 bases between them. Germline V gives CDR1 SQVTM, CDR2 ANQGSEA. The CDR3 sequence is 16 residues long. This chain's CDR3 is CSTPLSGVGLYNEQFF. DNA of the CDR3: TGCAGCACGCCACTCTCAGGGGTCGGCCTATACAATGAGCAGTTCTTC.

This clone was recorded once. The chain links TRBV28 to TRBJ1-1; D is undetermined. V gave up 2 bases and J gave up 0 bases, with 13 bases separating them. The germline V gene has CDR1 MDHEN and CDR2 SYDVKM. This CDR3 has 16 residues. This chain's CDR3 is CASSLAPGSMNTEAFF. The CDR3 bases are TGTGCCAGCAGTTTAGCCCCTGGTTCCATGAACACTGAAGCTTTCTTT.

The chain couples TRBV29-1 to TRBJ2-7; 9 bases map to TRBD1. The CDR3 is made up of 12 amino acids. CDR1 is SQVTM, CDR2 ANQGSEA, per germline. With V trimmed by 6 bases and J by 3 bases, 3 bases remained unmatched. The CDR3 spells CSVWDRVYEQYF. The CDR3 DNA is TGCAGCGTATGGGACAGGGTCTACGAGCAGTACTTC.

The gene calls are TRBV5-4 and TRBJ2-1; a possible D gene is TRBD2 (5 bases). Germline loops: CDR1 SGHNT, CDR2 YYREEE (reference sequence). This CDR3 is 12 amino acids long. V was trimmed by 3 bases and J by 15 bases, leaving 16 bases between them. The CDR3 reads CASSSPGTRGFF. The CDR3 DNA is TGTGCCAGCAGCTCCCCGGGAACCAGAGGGTTCTTC.

This clone was recorded only once. The chain joins TRBV5-4 to TRBJ2-2; 14 bases map to TRBD2. CDR3 length equals 18 residues. Per the germline V gene, CDR1 is SGHNT and CDR2 is YYREEE (reference sequence). V shed 3 bases, J shed 1 base, and the junction held 5 bases outside the gene matches. DNA of the CDR3: TGTGCCAGCAGCTCGGGACTAGCGGGAGCCATGAACACCGGGGAGCTGTTTTTT. Protein sequence: CASSSGLAGAMNTGELFF.

This chain connects TRBV11-1 to TRBJ2-7, with TRBD1 as a possible D gene (6 bases). The CDR3 is made up of 16 amino acids. The germline V gene has CDR1 SGHAT and CDR2 FQDESV (reference sequence). V was clipped by 5 bases and J by 4 bases, with 21 bases between them. The CDR3: CASSLKNSGTRYEQYF. The CDR3 region has the DNA TGTGCCAGCAGCCTCAAAAACTCCGGGACACGGTACGAGCAGTACTTC.

This sequence joins TRBV19 and TRBJ1-3; D unclear. The germline V gene has CDR1 LNHDA and CDR2 SQIVND (reference sequence). V lost 6 bases and J 3 bases, leaving 9 bases between the germline ends. The CDR3 contains 13 residues. CDR3 amino acids: CASRQENGNTIYF. The DNA for the CDR3 is TGTGCCAGTAGGCAGGAGAATGGAAACACCATATATTTT. Variable domain in full (rest from reference TRBV19 and TRBJ1-3): DGGITQSPKYLFRKEGQNVTLSCEQNLNHDAMYWYRQDPGQGLRLIYYSQIVNDFQKGDIAEGYSVSREKKESFPLTVTSAQKNPTAFYLCASRQENGNTIYFGEGSWLTVV.

V is TRBV5-6 and J is TRBJ2-7; tentatively, D is TRBD2 (6 bases). Per germline, CDR1 SGHDT and CDR2 YYEEEE. The CDR3 has 15 residues. Trimming took 4 bases from V and 5 from J, leaving 19 bases between them. Here the CDR3 reads CASSPVGGVVDEQYF. The CDR3 coding sequence is TGTGCCAGCAGCCCGGTGGGGGGTGTTGTAGACGAGCAGTACTTC. Looking up the rest from reference TRBV5-6 and TRBJ2-7 gives the full variable domain: DAGVTQSPTHLIKTRGQQVTLRCSPKSGHDTVSWYQQALGQGPQFIFQYYEEEERQRGNFPDRFSGHQFPNYSSELNVNALLLGDSALYLCASSPVGGVVDEQYFGPGTRLTVT.

The chain is built from TRBV5-1 and TRBJ2-7; D is possibly TRBD1 or TRBD2 (5 bases each). CDR1 and CDR2 (germline): SGHRS, YFSETQ. V was trimmed by 4 bases and J by 2 bases, leaving 16 bases between them. The length of the CDR3 is 15 residues. This CDR3 reads CASSRESGRTYEQYF. The CDR3 DNA reads TGCGCCAGCAGCCGCGAGTCGGGACGGACCTACGAGCAGTACTTC.

The V and J genes are TRBV28 and TRBJ1-2; TRBD1 aligns across 10 bases. The CDR3 extends over 14 amino acids. CDR1 and CDR2 from the germline V gene are MDHEN and SYDVKM. The junction had 4 bases not matched to a gene; V was cut back by 5 bases and J by 4 bases. CDR3 bases: TGTGCCAGCAGTAGGGACAGGGGCCTCTATGGCTACACCTTC. Translating gives CASSRDRGLYGYTF.

The chain is built from TRBV2 and TRBJ2-7; D perhaps matches TRBD2 (6 bases). CDR1 and CDR2 from the germline V gene are SNHLY and FYNNEI. The CDR3 is made up of 13 amino acids. V was pared by 7 bases and J by 3 bases, with 13 bases between. CDR3 residues: CASTEIADYEQYF. The CDR3 DNA sequence: TGTGCCAGCACGGAGATAGCGGACTACGAGCAGTACTTC.

This chain connects TRBV6-5 to TRBJ1-5; the match to TRBD1 covers 7 bases. J gave up 3 bases and V 8 bases, and 4 bases lay outside the gene matches. Germline lookup yields CDR1 MNHEY and CDR2 SVGAGI. The CDR3 loop spans 13 amino acids. The CDR3 sequence is CASGDRANQPQHF. The CDR3 DNA reads as TGTGCCAGCGGAGACAGGGCCAATCAGCCCCAGCATTTT.

The chain recombines TRBV27 with TRBJ1-6, with D possibly being TRBD1 (6 bases). Trimming took 6 bases from V and 7 from J, leaving 19 bases between them. This CDR3 contains 16 residues. Germline CDR1 is MNHEY and CDR2 is SMNVEV (reference sequence). Here the CDR3 DNA reads TGTGCCAGCAGCGAGCTGGGGGGACAACCGAATTCACCCCTCCACTTT. Residues: CASSELGGQPNSPLHF.

The V gene is TRBV25-1, the J gene TRBJ1-6; D may be TRBD1 (5 bases). This CDR3 is built from 14 residues. In germline, CDR1 is MGHDK, CDR2 SYGVNS. V was pared by 7 bases and J by 7 bases, with 14 bases between. The CDR3 loop reads CASTVGAVNSPLHF. The CDR3 DNA reads TGTGCCAGCACCGTAGGGGCAGTAAATTCACCCCTCCACTTT.

This chain links TRBV28 with TRBJ2-1; 14 bases match TRBD2. Germline CDR1 and CDR2: MDHEN and SYDVKM. This CDR3 region has 20 residues. Losses at the gene ends were 5 bases for V and 1 base for J; bases not matched to a gene: 13. CDR3 residues: CASSPKGGTSGSQSYNEQFF. DNA for the CDR3: TGTGCCAGCAGTCCTAAAGGCGGGACTAGCGGGAGTCAATCCTACAATGAGCAGTTCTTC.

The chain couples TRBV29-1 to TRBJ1-5; tentatively, D is TRBD1 (6 bases). Germline V gene data show CDR1 as SQVTM and CDR2 as ANQGSEA. V lost 6 bases and J 1 base, leaving 19 bases between the germline ends. The CDR3 loop spans 16 amino acids. This CDR3 is CSVTGGGASSNQPQHF. In DNA form, the CDR3 reads TGCAGCGTCACGGGAGGGGGGGCGTCGAGCAATCAGCCCCAGCATTTT. Full variable domain (rest looked up from reference TRBV29-1 and TRBJ1-5): SAVISQKPSRDICQRGTSLTIQCQVDSQVTMMFWYRQQPGQSLTLIATANQGSEATYESGFVIDKFPISRPNLTFSTLTVSNMSPEDSSIYLCSVTGGGASSNQPQHFGDGTRLSIL.

This clone was recorded a few times. The chain has TRBV25-1 and TRBJ2-1; 7 nucleotides align to TRBD2. This CDR3 has 13 residues. After removal of 11 bases from V and 4 bases from J, the junction contained 8 bases not matched to a gene. Germline V CDR1 and CDR2: MGHDK, SYGVNS. Written as DNA, the CDR3 is TGTGCCTCTGCTAAGGGAGGGTACAATGAGCAGTTCTTC. This codes for CASAKGGYNEQFF.

In its sample, this clone was seen once. This chain joins TRBV10-3 and TRBJ2-3; D possibly corresponds to TRBD1 (6 bases). The germline gives CDR1 ENHRY, CDR2 SYGVKD. The CDR3 length is 14 residues. Trimming left V 4 bases short and J 1 base short, with 9 bases between. This CDR3 is CAISVAGGTDTQYF. CDR3 DNA: TGTGCCATCAGTGTGGCAGGGGGCACAGATACGCAGTATTTT.

The rearrangement links TRBV28 to TRBJ1-2; D gene ambiguous. Deletions cut 6 bases from V and 2 bases from J, with 10 bases between. CDR3 size: 13 residues. Germline CDR1 is MDHEN and CDR2 is SYDVKM. CDR3 nucleotide sequence: TGTGCCAGCAGGGTGGACGGAAACTATGGCTACACCTTC. Its translation: CASRVDGNYGYTF.

The rearrangement joins TRBV9 to TRBJ2-5; maybe TRBD1 (5 bases). The CDR3 length is 16 residues. V was shortened by 0 bases and J by 4 bases, with 16 bases between the two germline ends. Germline values: CDR1 SGDLS, CDR2 YYNGEE. CDR3 coding DNA: TGTGCCAGCAGCGTAGGATCCGGGCACCAGGGAGAGACCCAGTACTTC. This sequence encodes CASSVGSGHQGETQYF.

CDR3 sequence reads: CATYRGQGIGYTF. CDR3 coding DNA: TGTGCCACCTACCGGGGACAGGGCATTGGCTACACCTTC. The gene calls are TRBV27 and TRBJ1-2, with 9 bases matching TRBD1. CDR1 and CDR2 from the germline V gene are MNHEY and SMNVEV (reference sequence). This CDR3 contains 13 residues. The ends lost 10 bases at V and 7 bases at J; junction bases unmatched: 10.

This clone occurred a few times. The CDR3 coding sequence is TGTGCCAGCAGCTCCGACAGTTACGCAACTAATGAAAAACTGTTTTTT. It is translated as CASSSDSYATNEKLFF. The J gene is TRBJ1-4, the V gene TRBV7-9, with D possibly matching TRBD1 (5 bases). The CDR3 runs 16 residues. V lost 4 bases to trimming and J lost 0 bases, with 12 bases between them. Germline assignment: CDR1 SEHNR and CDR2 FQNEAQ (reference sequence).

The chain uses TRBV28 and TRBJ2-1; 9 nucleotides match TRBD1. This CDR3 is 15 amino acids long. Germline-derived CDR1 and CDR2 are MDHEN and SYDVKM. Germline trimming cut 5 bases from V and 6 bases from J; bases unmatched to any gene: 8. As DNA, the CDR3 is TGTGCCAGCAGTCCCACAGGGGGCCTTGTCAATGAGCAGTTCTTC. It encodes CASSPTGGLVNEQFF.